Shown below are 11 T cell receptor beta chains from a single sample sequenced in a study of PD-1 blockade in classical Hodgkin lymphoma. Following autologous stem cell transplantation, relapse occurred in every patient, and exposure to brentuximab vedotin varied. The method was immunoSEQ multiplex PCR; TCRdb's version includes in-frame clones alone and lacks a portion of them. Of about 100,000 clones listed, 80% to 90% are singletons. The material was peripheral blood mononuclear cells (PBMCs), obtained before the second cycle of nivolumab. The receptors derive from a human donor with classical Hodgkin lymphoma.

This chain links TRBV6-1 with TRBJ2-7; 10 bases map to TRBD1. CDR1 MNHNS and CDR2 SASEGT come from the germline V gene. Losses at the gene ends were 2 bases for V and 7 bases for J; bases not matched to a gene: 11. The CDR3 spans 16 residues. The CDR3 bases are TGTGCCAGCAGTGAACAAGGGGCCGGGACAGGGGTTGAGCAGTACTTC. It is translated as CASSEQGAGTGVEQYF.

The V call is TRBV5-1, the J call TRBJ2-3; D gene ambiguous. Germline loops: CDR1 SGHRS, CDR2 YFSETQ. CDR3 length: 15 amino acids. Trimming left V 2 bases short and J 6 bases short, with 16 bases between. CDR3 DNA: TGCGCCAGCAGCTTAGGTCTACCAGGTTGGGATACGCAGTATTTT. Translation: CASSLGLPGWDTQYF.

The rearrangement joins TRBV6-6 to TRBJ2-3; D unclear. CDR3 length equals 12 residues. V was trimmed by 7 bases and J by 5 bases, leaving 10 bases between them. In germline, CDR1 is MNHNY, CDR2 SVGAGI (reference sequence). The CDR3 DNA follows: TGTGCCAGCAACCCAAATGGAGATACGCAGTATTTT. It codes for CASNPNGDTQYF.

The chain is built from TRBV4-2 and TRBJ2-5; 14 nucleotides line up with TRBD2. The germline V gene encodes CDR1 LGHNA and CDR2 YNFKEQ. V lost 3 bases, J lost 2 bases, and 5 bases stayed unmatched. The CDR3 is 17 residues long. The CDR3 is CASSQATSGGGQETQYF. Written as DNA, the CDR3 is TGTGCCAGCAGCCAGGCGACTAGCGGGGGGGGGCAAGAGACCCAGTACTTC.

The chain couples TRBV19 to TRBJ1-1; TRBD1 matches at 9 bases. V shed 6 bases and J 0 bases; nucleotides not matched to a gene: 2. The CDR3 has 14 residues. CDR1 is LNHDA and CDR2 is SQIVND in the germline V gene (reference sequence). The CDR3 DNA follows: TGTGCCAGTAGGGGACAGGGCTTGAACACTGAAGCTTTCTTT. Translating it yields CASRGQGLNTEAFF.

This chain links TRBV30 with TRBJ2-1, with D possibly TRBD2 on 6 matching bases. Germline CDR1 reads GTSNPN; CDR2 reads SVGIG (reference sequence). This CDR3 spans 14 amino acids. Trimming left V 2 bases short and J 2 bases short, with 10 bases between. CDR3 nucleotides: TGTGCCTGGAGTCTTGGGGAGGCCTACAATGAGCAGTTCTTC. The encoded protein is CAWSLGEAYNEQFF.

This rearrangement joins TRBV7-3 to TRBJ1-3, with a tentative D call TRBD1 (5 bases). Trimming removed 11 bases at V and 7 bases at J, with 18 bases between. Looked up from germline, CDR1 is SGHTA and CDR2 is FQGTGA. This CDR3 contains 13 residues. The CDR3 protein is CARFRHRNNTIYF. CDR3 DNA sequence: TGTGCCCGATTCCGGCACAGGAACAACACCATATATTTT.

This clone was seen only once. This chain links TRBV2 with TRBJ2-5; a weak D match, TRBD2 (7 bases). Trimming took off 7 bases at V and 4 bases at J, with 16 bases between the two ends. The CDR3 length is 14 residues. CDR1 and CDR2 from the germline V gene are SNHLY and FYNNEI. The CDR3 is CASNGAGEGETQYF. In nucleotides, the CDR3 is TGTGCCAGCAACGGTGCAGGGGAGGGAGAGACCCAGTACTTC. Complete variable domain (other parts from reference TRBV2 and TRBJ2-5): EPEVTQTPSHQVTQMGQEVILRCVPISNHLYFYWYRQILGQKVEFLVSFYNNEISEKSEIFDDQFSVERPDGSNFTLKIRSTKLEDSAMYFCASNGAGEGETQYFGPGTRLLVL.

The chain is built from TRBV5-6 and TRBJ1-2; a weak D match, TRBD1 (5 bases). Germline CDR1 and CDR2: SGHDT and YYEEEE. This CDR3 spans 14 amino acids. Trimming took 0 bases from V and 6 from J, leaving 12 bases between them. As DNA, the CDR3 is TGTGCCAGCAGCTTGGGCCAGGGTCTAAATGGCTACACCTTC. Translated: CASSLGQGLNGYTF.

The gene calls are TRBV4-2 and TRBJ1-1; perhaps TRBD1 as D (5 bases). Trimming shortened V by 6 bases and J by 4 bases, and 15 bases separated the two germline ends. This CDR3 is built from 14 residues. Germline V CDR1 and CDR2: LGHNA, YNFKEQ. DNA for the CDR3: TGTGCCAGCAGTCGAGTAACCGGGGCCACTGAAGCTTTCTTT. Encoded protein: CASSRVTGATEAFF.

The genes are TRBV27 and TRBJ1-2; D is ambiguous. The germline CDR1 and CDR2 sequences are MNHEY and SMNVEV (reference sequence). The CDR3 length is 14 residues. The V end lost 3 bases, the J end lost 4 bases, and 12 bases lay between the germline ends. The DNA of the CDR3 is TGTGCCAGCAGTTTCGGTGAGGGCGGCTATGGCTACACCTTC. Its protein is CASSFGEGGYGYTF.